The next 24 T cell receptor beta chains were all read from a single sample in a study of shared clonotypes between healthy human individuals. The protocol was immunoSEQ multiplex PCR, while the TCRdb copy is restricted to in-frame clones and leaves out a portion. The sample carries about 1 million clones, about 80% recorded once. What was sequenced was memory CD4+ T cells sorted from blood. Subset noted: CD45RA-negative fraction. Every receptor here comes from a man between 18 and 35 years old in good health.

The V gene is TRBV5-1, the J gene TRBJ2-2; a possible D gene is TRBD2 (6 bases). CDR3 length: 17 amino acids. CDR1 is SGHRS, CDR2 YFSETQ, per germline. V was trimmed by 3 bases and J by 5 bases, leaving 20 bases between them. This chain's CDR3 is CASSSFGAGSLTGELFF. As DNA, the CDR3 is TGCGCCAGCAGCTCATTCGGGGCGGGAAGCCTTACCGGGGAGCTGTTTTTT.

The chain combines TRBV4-2 with TRBJ1-6; 7 bases are a match to TRBD1. V was pared by 0 bases and J by 6 bases, with 5 bases of the junction left unmatched. Germline lookup yields CDR1 LGHNA and CDR2 YNFKEQ. This CDR3 is 16 amino acids long. The CDR3 sequence: CASSQDQAGGNSPLHF. The CDR3 DNA reads as TGTGCCAGCAGCCAAGATCAGGCAGGGGGTAATTCACCCCTCCACTTT.

The table lists this clone with a few counts. The rearrangement links TRBV7-8 to TRBJ2-7; D might be TRBD1 or TRBD2, each matching 6 bases. This CDR3 region has 13 residues. Deletions cut 5 bases from V and 6 bases from J, with 14 bases between. The germline CDR1 and CDR2 sequences are SGHVS and FQNEAQ. Here the CDR3 DNA reads TGTGCCAGCAGCCGGGGGCCCCACGGCGAGCAGTACTTC. Translating it yields CASSRGPHGEQYF. The variable domain in full, with the rest retrieved from reference TRBV7-8 and TRBJ2-7, is GAGVSQSPRYKVAKRGQDVALRCDPISGHVSLFWYQQALGQGPEFLTYFQNEAQLDKSGLPSDRFFAERPEGSVSTLKIQRTQQEDSAVYLCASSRGPHGEQYFGPGTRLTVT.

The rearrangement uses TRBV28 and TRBJ2-2, with D possibly matching TRBD1 (6 bases). The CDR3 is 16 amino acids. Germline CDR1 MDHEN, CDR2 SYDVKM. V lost 5 bases to trimming and J lost 6 bases, with 19 bases between them. Here the CDR3 reads CASSATASTGSGELFF. Written as DNA, the CDR3 is TGTGCCAGCAGTGCAACAGCTTCAACAGGGTCCGGGGAGCTGTTTTTT.

This clone appeared many times. V usage is TRBV10-3 and J usage is TRBJ1-1; possibly TRBD1 for D (6 bases). Trimming shortened V by 6 bases and J by 1 base, and 9 bases separated the two germline ends. Germline V gives CDR1 ENHRY, CDR2 SYGVKD. The CDR3 consists of 13 residues. CDR3 loop: CAIRRTENTEAFF. The CDR3 DNA reads TGTGCCATCAGGAGGACAGAGAACACTGAAGCTTTCTTT.

The J gene is TRBJ1-5, the V gene TRBV18; D remains unclear. The CDR3 extends over 16 amino acids. Trimming pared 10 bases from V and 0 bases from J, leaving 19 bases between. Looked up from germline, CDR1 is KGHSH and CDR2 is LQKENI. The CDR3 DNA reads TGTGCCAACTCTCTCAGCACACCAAATAGCAATCAGCCCCAGCATTTT. Its translation is CANSLSTPNSNQPQHF. The whole variable domain, remainder taken from reference TRBV18 and TRBJ1-5, is NAGVMQNPRHLVRRRGQEARLRCSPMKGHSHVYWYRQLPEEGLKFMVYLQKENIIDESGMPKERFSAEFPKEGPSILRIQQVVRGDSAAYFCANSLSTPNSNQPQHFGDGTRLSIL.

The chain uses TRBV7-2 and TRBJ2-2; 8 bases are a match to TRBD1. The J segment lost 5 bases and the V segment lost 6 bases, leaving 8 bases of the junction unmatched. Germline loops: CDR1 SGHTA, CDR2 FQGNSA. The CDR3 loop spans 15 amino acids. Written as DNA, the CDR3 is TGTGCCAGCAGAGAATCCAGGGGGCATACCGGGGAGCTGTTTTTT. Translation: CASRESRGHTGELFF.

This sequence joins TRBV2 and TRBJ1-6; 9 nucleotides match TRBD1. This CDR3 is 15 amino acids long. The V and J ends lost 5 bases and 3 bases, in that order; junction bases with no gene match: 2. CDR1 is SNHLY and CDR2 is FYNNEI in the germline V gene. The CDR3 loop reads CASSPGQGYNSPLHF. The CDR3 DNA is TGTGCCAGCAGTCCGGGACAGGGCTATAATTCACCCCTCCACTTT.

This rearrangement joins TRBV20-1 to TRBJ1-2; 9 positions agree with TRBD1. The CDR3 runs to 11 residues. J gave up 8 bases and V 6 bases, and 4 bases lay outside the gene matches. Germline V gives CDR1 DFQATT, CDR2 SNEGSKA (reference sequence). CDR3 DNA sequence: TGCAGTGCGAGAACAGGGGGCGGCTACACCTTC. Its translation is CSARTGGGYTF.

This clone was seen more than once but under ten times. Different DNA sequences within this sample yield the same CDR3. V and J are TRBV5-4 and TRBJ2-1, with 12 nucleotides matching TRBD1. CDR3 length: 14 residues. The junction had 6 bases not matched to a gene; V was cut back by 5 bases and J by 9 bases. Germline V gene data show CDR1 as SGHNT and CDR2 as YYREEE (reference sequence). The CDR3 region is CASRRDRGRIEQFF. CDR3 coding DNA: TGTGCCAGCAGACGGGACAGGGGGCGCATTGAGCAGTTCTTC.

This rearrangement joins TRBV6-1 to TRBJ1-5; 8 positions agree with TRBD1. Germline-derived CDR1 and CDR2 are MNHNS and SASEGT. The V segment lost 3 bases and the J segment 2 bases; nucleotides outside the gene matches: 6. This CDR3 spans 16 amino acids. The CDR3 spells CASSDRGQSGNQPQHF. CDR3 DNA: TGTGCCAGCAGTGACAGGGGGCAGTCAGGCAATCAGCCCCAGCATTTT.

The V call is TRBV5-1, the J call TRBJ2-1, with TRBD2 matching 10 bases. Germline assignment: CDR1 SGHRS and CDR2 YFSETQ. The CDR3 is made up of 15 amino acids. With V trimmed by 3 bases and J by 5 bases, 5 bases remained unmatched. CDR3 protein: CASSSLAGFNNEQFF. CDR3 DNA: TGCGCCAGCAGCTCACTAGCGGGATTTAACAATGAGCAGTTCTTC.

The chain is built from TRBV2 and TRBJ2-2, with TRBD1 matching over 8 bases. The CDR3 length is 15 residues. V trimming: 5 bases; J trimming: 1 base; junction bases outside the gene matches: 3. Germline V gene sequence: CDR1 SNHLY, CDR2 FYNNEI. CDR3 residues: CASSPGGVNTGELFF. DNA of the CDR3: TGTGCCAGCAGTCCAGGGGGCGTGAACACCGGGGAGCTGTTTTTT. The full variable domain, its missing parts supplied by reference TRBV2 and TRBJ2-2, is EPEVTQTPSHQVTQMGQEVILRCVPISNHLYFYWYRQILGQKVEFLVSFYNNEISEKSEIFDDQFSVERPDGSNFTLKIRSTKLEDSAMYFCASSPGGVNTGELFFGEGSRLTVL.

This chain links TRBV10-3 with TRBJ2-2, with D tentatively TRBD2 (5 bases). With 0 bases removed from V and 0 bases from J, the gap between germline ends came to 11 bases. In germline, CDR1 is ENHRY, CDR2 SYGVKD. The CDR3 loop spans 17 amino acids. In nucleotides, the CDR3 is TGTGCCATCAGTGAGTCACTGGGAGCGGCGAACACCGGGGAGCTGTTTTTT. Its protein product is CAISESLGAANTGELFF.

The V call is TRBV6-5, the J call TRBJ1-6; no clear D gene. This CDR3 region has 15 residues. CDR1 and CDR2 from the germline V gene are MNHEY and SVGAGI. Trimming took off 3 bases at V and 5 bases at J, with 11 bases between the two ends. The DNA of the CDR3 is TGTGCCAGCAGTTATCACACAACGGATAATTCACCCCTCCACTTT. It specifies CASSYHTTDNSPLHF.

The chain carries TRBV7-9 and TRBJ1-4, with D possibly TRBD1 on 5 matching bases. This CDR3 has 13 amino acids. The germline CDR1 and CDR2 sequences are SEHNR and FQNEAQ (reference sequence). Trimming took off 2 bases at V and 8 bases at J, with 9 bases between the two ends. As DNA, the CDR3 is TGTGCCAGCAGCTTACAACAGGTGGAAAAACTGTTTTTT. Amino acids: CASSLQQVEKLFF.

This chain joins TRBV30 and TRBJ1-3; 8 bases fit TRBD1. After removal of 6 bases from V and 0 bases from J, the junction contained 4 bases not matched to a gene. The CDR3 spans 14 residues. The germline V gene encodes CDR1 GTSNPN and CDR2 SVGIG (reference sequence). CDR3 sequence reads: CACEQGGSGNTIYF. In DNA form, the CDR3 reads TGTGCCTGCGAACAGGGGGGCTCTGGAAACACCATATATTTT.

V is TRBV10-1 and J is TRBJ2-7; 12 nucleotides align to TRBD2. The germline gives CDR1 WNHNN, CDR2 SYGVQD (reference sequence). V dropped 3 bases and J dropped 4; count of bases not matched to a gene: 4. The CDR3 contains 15 residues. CDR3 amino acids: CASSDSSGGEYEQYF. The CDR3 coding sequence is TGCGCCAGCAGTGATTCTAGCGGGGGGGAATACGAGCAGTACTTC.

V gene TRBV9 combines with J gene TRBJ2-3; unclear D gene. The CDR3 is 16 residues long. The V gene lost 0 bases and the J gene lost 2 bases, with 13 bases spanning the gap. Germline CDR1 reads SGDLS; CDR2 reads YYNGEE. The CDR3 here is CASSVDAGLNTDTQYF. The CDR3, as DNA: TGTGCCAGCAGCGTAGATGCAGGTTTAAACACAGATACGCAGTATTTT.

This clone was seen a few times. The chain recombines TRBV19 with TRBJ2-2; 9 positions agree with TRBD1. The CDR3 is 15 residues long. The germline CDR1 and CDR2 sequences are LNHDA and SQIVND (reference sequence). With 5 bases clipped from V and 7 bases from J, the junction kept 8 bases outside the gene matches. The CDR3 region is CASSAAQGASGELFF. CDR3 DNA: TGTGCCAGTAGTGCAGCACAGGGGGCGAGCGGGGAGCTGTTTTTT.

This chain joins TRBV5-4 and TRBJ2-5; D is possibly TRBD1 (6 bases). Per germline, CDR1 SGHNT and CDR2 YYREEE (reference sequence). The V end was cut by 3 bases, the J end by 2 bases, with 11 bases between. The CDR3 runs 14 residues. DNA of the CDR3: TGTGCCAGCAGCTCACAGGGCATTCAAGAGACCCAGTACTTC. Its translation is CASSSQGIQETQYF. Looking up the rest from reference TRBV5-4 and TRBJ2-5 gives the full variable domain: ETGVTQSPTHLIKTRGQQVTLRCSSQSGHNTVSWYQQALGQGPQFIFQYYREEENGRGNFPPRFSGLQFPNYSSELNVNALELDDSALYLCASSSQGIQETQYFGPGTRLLVL.

The chain employs TRBV30 and TRBJ1-5; D might be TRBD1 (6 bases). The CDR3 spans 13 residues. Germline CDR1 and CDR2: GTSNPN and SVGIG (reference sequence). The V end lost 4 bases, the J end lost 5 bases, and 12 bases lay between the germline ends. The CDR3 protein is CAWKGDAHQPQHF. The CDR3 nucleotides are TGTGCCTGGAAGGGGGACGCGCATCAGCCCCAGCATTTT.

This chain connects TRBV11-3 to TRBJ2-3; 8 bases are a match to TRBD2. From germline, CDR1 is SGHNT and CDR2 YENEEA. The CDR3 loop spans 15 amino acids. With V trimmed by 5 bases and J by 0 bases, 4 bases remained unmatched. The DNA for the CDR3 is TGTGCCAGCAGCCGGCTAGCGGGCAGCACAGATACGCAGTATTTT. Translation: CASSRLAGSTDTQYF.

The table lists this clone with a few counts. The genes are TRBV27 and TRBJ2-2; 11 bases are shared with TRBD2. The J segment lost 4 bases and the V segment lost 3 bases, leaving 10 bases of the junction unmatched. The CDR3 runs to 18 residues. The germline CDR1 and CDR2 sequences are MNHEY and SMNVEV (reference sequence). The CDR3 loop reads CASSLGTSGGGPTGELFF. The DNA of the CDR3 is TGTGCCAGCAGTTTGGGGACTAGCGGAGGAGGTCCCACCGGGGAGCTGTTTTTT.